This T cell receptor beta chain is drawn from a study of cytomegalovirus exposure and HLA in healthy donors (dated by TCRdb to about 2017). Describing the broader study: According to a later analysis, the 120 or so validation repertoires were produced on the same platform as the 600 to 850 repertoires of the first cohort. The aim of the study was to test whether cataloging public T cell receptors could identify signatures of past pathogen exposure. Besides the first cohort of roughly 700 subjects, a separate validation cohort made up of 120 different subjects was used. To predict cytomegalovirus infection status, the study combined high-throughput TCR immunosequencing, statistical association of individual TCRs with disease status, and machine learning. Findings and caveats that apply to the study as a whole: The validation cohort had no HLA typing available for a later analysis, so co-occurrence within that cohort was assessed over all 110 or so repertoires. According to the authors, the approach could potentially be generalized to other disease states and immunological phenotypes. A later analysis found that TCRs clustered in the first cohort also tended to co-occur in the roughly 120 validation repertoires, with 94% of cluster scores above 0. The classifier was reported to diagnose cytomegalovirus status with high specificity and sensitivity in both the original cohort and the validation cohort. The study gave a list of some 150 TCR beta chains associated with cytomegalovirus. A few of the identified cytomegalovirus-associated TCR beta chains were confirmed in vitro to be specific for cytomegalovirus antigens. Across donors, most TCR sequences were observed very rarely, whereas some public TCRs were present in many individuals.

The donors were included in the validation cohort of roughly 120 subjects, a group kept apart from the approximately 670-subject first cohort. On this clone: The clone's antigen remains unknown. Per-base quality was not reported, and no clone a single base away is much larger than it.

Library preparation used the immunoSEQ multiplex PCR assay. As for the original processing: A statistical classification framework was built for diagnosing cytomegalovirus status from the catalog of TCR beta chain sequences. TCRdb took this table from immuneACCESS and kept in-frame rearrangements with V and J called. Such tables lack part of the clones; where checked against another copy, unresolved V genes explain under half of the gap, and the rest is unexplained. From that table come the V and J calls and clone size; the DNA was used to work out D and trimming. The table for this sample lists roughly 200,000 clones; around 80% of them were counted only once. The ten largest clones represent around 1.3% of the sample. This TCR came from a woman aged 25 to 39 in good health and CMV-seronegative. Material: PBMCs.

The CDR3 region: CASSLDRVSTDTQYF. The nucleotides are TGCGCCAGCAGTCTGGACAGGGTTAGTACAGATACGCAGTATTTT. The chain joins TRBV4-1 to TRBJ2-3; the junction holds 8 bases that match TRBD1. Trimming leaves V shorter by 6 bases and J shorter by 3 bases, with the junction holding 8 bases beyond the gene matches. From the cysteine through the phenylalanine, the CDR3 covers 15 amino acids. The read is trimmed to its CDR3 DNA, 45 bases read in frame from base 1. CDR1 MGHRA and CDR2 YSYEKL were looked up in the germline V gene.